What follows are 3 T cell receptor beta chains derived from one specimen sequenced in a study of T cell repertoires in aging, cancer and after chemotherapy. Peripheral blood genomic DNA, not sorted cells or RNA, was the template. Rearranged V-D-J TRB sequences were amplified with a mixed TRB-A/B primer pool. MiXCR was run by TCRdb on the multiplex PCR reads, yielding one entry per CDR3 protein. Counted here are roughly 2,400 distinct CDR3 sequences, about 51% occurring once; the ten biggest clones make up approximately 5.1%. Input material: blood. These receptors were collected from a human donor with a blood cancer.

This clonotype was counted a few times. In DNA, the CDR3 is TGTGCCTGGGGACAGGGAGGTTCACCCCTCCACTTT. As protein: CAWGQGGSPLHF. The rearrangement uses TRBV30 and TRBJ1-6, with 8 bases matching TRBD1. V shed 5 bases, J shed 9 bases, and the junction held 3 bases outside the gene matches. This CDR3 is built from 12 residues. Per the germline V gene, CDR1 is GTSNPN and CDR2 is SVGIG (reference sequence).

Details on this clonotype: This may stem from a read error, because a much larger clone lies one nucleotide away. The V call is TRBV29-1, the J call TRBJ2-5, with 8 bases identical to TRBD2. The V gene's germline CDR1 is SQVTM and CDR2 ANQGSEA. The CDR3 sequence is 13 residues long. The V segment lost 5 bases and the J segment 5 bases; nucleotides outside the gene matches: 7. The CDR3 region has the DNA TGCAGCGTTCTGGGACTAGGGGTTGAGACCCAGTACTTC. This translates into CSVLGLGVETQYF.

The sample holds one count of this clonotype. This chain joins TRBV19 and TRBJ1-2, with D unresolved. V lost 4 bases to trimming and J lost 12 bases, with 12 bases between them. Germline CDR1 reads LNHDA; CDR2 reads SQIVND (reference sequence). The CDR3 extends over 11 amino acids. CDR3 coding DNA: TGTGCCAGTAGTACGTCCCTTCTACACACCTTC. This translates into CASSTSLLHTF. Full variable domain (remainder filled in from reference TRBV19 and TRBJ1-2): DGGITQSPKYLFRKEGQNVTLSCEQNLNHDAMYWYRQDPGQGLRLIYYSQIVNDFQKGDIAEGYSVSREKKESFPLTVTSAQKNPTAFYLCASSTSLLHTFGSGTRLTVV.